This T cell receptor beta chain was observed in a study of cytomegalovirus exposure and HLA in healthy donors. V lost 2 bases to trimming and J lost 3 bases, with 17 bases between them. The germline V gene has CDR1 SGHVS and CDR2 FQNEAQ. CDR3 size: 17 residues. With 60 Vbeta and 13 Jbeta primers, the PCR was carried out. The table came from immunoSEQ multiplex PCR; TCRdb's copy has only in-frame clones and leaves some out. The table lists more than 85,000 clones, under 80% of them singletons. Study findings and constraints: In vitro experiments confirmed that three CMV-associated chains were specific for CMV antigens. Altogether, 160 or so TCR beta chains were recorded as cytomegalovirus-associated.

On this clone itself: No antigen is known for it.

This chain uses TRBV7-8 with TRBJ1-5, with no clear D. The receptor was derived from a man aged 40-55 years in good health and CMV-seronegative. Sequences were obtained from PBMCs. The CDR3 protein is CASSLSSLLSSNQPQHF. The CDR3 DNA reads as TGTGCCAGCAGCTTATCTAGCCTTTTAAGTTCCAATCAGCCCCAGCATTTT.